This TCR beta chain comes out of a study of blood T cell repertoires in COVID-19. The data were produced by immunoSEQ multiplex PCR, yet TCRdb's version contains in-frame clones alone and is incomplete. Of roughly 300,000 clones listed, about 89% are singletons. CDR1 and CDR2 (germline): DFQATT, SNEGSKA (reference sequence). V shed 6 bases and J shed 2 bases, with 8 bases lying between them. This CDR3 is 11 amino acids long. The chain uses TRBV20-1 and TRBJ2-7; D remains unclear. The source is a woman in her twenties or thirties who had recovered from COVID-19. The sequencing input was PBMCs or T cells enriched from blood (not recorded which). The CDR3 loop reads CSAPDAYEQYF. The DNA of the CDR3 is TGCAGTGCCCCAGATGCCTACGAGCAGTACTTC.